This T cell receptor (beta chain) derives from a study of cytomegalovirus exposure and HLA in healthy donors. Overall study findings and caveats: In an earlier analysis, productive rearrangement rates for most beta V segments clustered near 87% or 30%.

PCR primers comprised 60 Vbeta and 13 Jbeta primers. The assay was immunoSEQ multiplex PCR, and TCRdb's table has in-frame clones only and misses some. The data show fewer than 200,000 clones, with more than 80% seen just once and 1.5% to 2% held by the top ten. The sample holds one count of this clone. As yet, its antigen is unknown. Germline assignment: CDR1 GTSNPN and CDR2 SVGIG (reference sequence). CDR3 length: 15 residues. V lost 1 base and J lost 3; bases outside the gene matches: 5. This chain joins TRBV30 and TRBJ2-1; TRBD2 aligns across 8 bases. The sample consisted of PBMCs. The TCR originated in a woman between 18 and 29 years old in good health and CMV-seronegative. The CDR3 reads CAWSATSVGYNEQFF. As DNA, the CDR3 is TGTGCCTGGAGTGCGACTAGCGTGGGCTACAATGAGCAGTTCTTC.